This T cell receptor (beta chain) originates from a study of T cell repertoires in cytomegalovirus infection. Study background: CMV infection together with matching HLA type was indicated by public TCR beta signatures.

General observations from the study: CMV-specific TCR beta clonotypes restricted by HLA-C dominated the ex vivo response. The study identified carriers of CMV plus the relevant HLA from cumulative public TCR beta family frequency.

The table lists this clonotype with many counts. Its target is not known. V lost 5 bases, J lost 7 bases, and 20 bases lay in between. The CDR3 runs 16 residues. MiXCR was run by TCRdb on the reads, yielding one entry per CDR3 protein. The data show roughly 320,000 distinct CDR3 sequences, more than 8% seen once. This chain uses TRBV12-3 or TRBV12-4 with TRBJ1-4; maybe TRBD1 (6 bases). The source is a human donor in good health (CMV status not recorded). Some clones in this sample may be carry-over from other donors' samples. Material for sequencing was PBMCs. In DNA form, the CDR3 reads TGTGCCAGCAGTCCAACAGGACAGCTGTGGACTGAAAAACTGTTTTTT. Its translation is CASSPTGQLWTEKLFF.